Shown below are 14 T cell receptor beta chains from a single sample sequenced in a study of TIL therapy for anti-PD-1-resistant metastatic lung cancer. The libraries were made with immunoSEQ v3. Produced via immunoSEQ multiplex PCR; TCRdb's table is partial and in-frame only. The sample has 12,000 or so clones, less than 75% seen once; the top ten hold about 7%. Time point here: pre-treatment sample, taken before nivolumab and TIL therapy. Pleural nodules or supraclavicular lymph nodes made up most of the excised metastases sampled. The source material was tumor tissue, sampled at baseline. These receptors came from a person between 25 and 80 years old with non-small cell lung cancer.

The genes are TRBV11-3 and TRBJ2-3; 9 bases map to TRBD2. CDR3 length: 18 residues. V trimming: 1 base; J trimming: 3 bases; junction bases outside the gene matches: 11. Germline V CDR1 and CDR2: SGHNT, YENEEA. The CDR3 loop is CASSLGVAGGPGTDTQYF. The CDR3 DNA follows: TGTGCCAGCAGCTTAGGGGTCGCGGGGGGGCCAGGAACAGATACGCAGTATTTT.

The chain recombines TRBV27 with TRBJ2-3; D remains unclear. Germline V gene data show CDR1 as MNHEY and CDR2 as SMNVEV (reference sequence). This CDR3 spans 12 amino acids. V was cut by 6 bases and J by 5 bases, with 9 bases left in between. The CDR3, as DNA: TGTGCCAGCAGCTCCGCCGGAGATACGCAGTATTTT. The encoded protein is CASSSAGDTQYF.

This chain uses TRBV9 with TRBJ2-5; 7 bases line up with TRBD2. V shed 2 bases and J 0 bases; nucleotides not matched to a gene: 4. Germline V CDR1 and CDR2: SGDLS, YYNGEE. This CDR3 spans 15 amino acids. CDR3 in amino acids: CASSVSGTYQETQYF. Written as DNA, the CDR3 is TGTGCCAGCAGCGTGAGCGGGACCTACCAAGAGACCCAGTACTTC.

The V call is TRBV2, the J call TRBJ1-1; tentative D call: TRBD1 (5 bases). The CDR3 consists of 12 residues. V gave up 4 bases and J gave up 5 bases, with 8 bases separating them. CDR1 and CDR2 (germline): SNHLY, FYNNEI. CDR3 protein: CASSGGRTEAFF. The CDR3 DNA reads TGTGCCAGCAGTGGGGGGAGGACTGAAGCTTTCTTT.

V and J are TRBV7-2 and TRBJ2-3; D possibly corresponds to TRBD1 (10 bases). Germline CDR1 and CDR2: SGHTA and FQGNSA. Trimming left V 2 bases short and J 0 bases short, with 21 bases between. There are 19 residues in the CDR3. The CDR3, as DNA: TGTGCCAGCAGCTTAAGCCGACAGGGGGCGGGGGGGAGCACAGATACGCAGTATTTT. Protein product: CASSLSRQGAGGSTDTQYF.

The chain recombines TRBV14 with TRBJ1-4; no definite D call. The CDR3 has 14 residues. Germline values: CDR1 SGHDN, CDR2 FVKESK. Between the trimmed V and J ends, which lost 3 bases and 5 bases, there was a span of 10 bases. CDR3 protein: CASSQGSHNEKLFF. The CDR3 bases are TGTGCCAGCAGCCAGGGGAGTCACAATGAAAAACTGTTTTTT.

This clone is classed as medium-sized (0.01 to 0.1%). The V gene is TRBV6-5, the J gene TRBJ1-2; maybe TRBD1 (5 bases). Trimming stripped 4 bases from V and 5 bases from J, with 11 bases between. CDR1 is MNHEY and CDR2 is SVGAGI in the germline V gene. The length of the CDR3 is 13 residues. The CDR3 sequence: CASSFGGVYGYTF. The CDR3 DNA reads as TGTGCCAGCAGTTTCGGGGGGGTTTATGGCTACACCTTC.

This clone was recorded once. Here the CDR3 reads CASSSRGAGDEKLFF. In DNA, the CDR3 is TGTGCCAGCAGCTCAAGGGGGGCAGGGGATGAAAAACTGTTTTTT. The chain links TRBV28 to TRBJ1-4; perhaps TRBD1 as D (6 bases). Trimming took 6 bases from V and 6 from J, leaving 17 bases between them. The CDR3 extends over 15 amino acids. In germline, CDR1 is MDHEN, CDR2 SYDVKM.

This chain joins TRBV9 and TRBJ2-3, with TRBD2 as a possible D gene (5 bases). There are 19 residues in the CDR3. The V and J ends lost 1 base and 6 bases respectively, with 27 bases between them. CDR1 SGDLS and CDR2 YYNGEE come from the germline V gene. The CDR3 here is CASSVQPQDPDFPRDTQYF. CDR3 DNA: TGTGCCAGCAGCGTACAGCCCCAAGATCCGGACTTCCCAAGGGATACGCAGTATTTT.

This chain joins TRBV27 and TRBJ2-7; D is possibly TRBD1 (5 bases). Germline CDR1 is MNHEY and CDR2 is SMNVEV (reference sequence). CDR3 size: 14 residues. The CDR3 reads CAASRVPLSYEQYF. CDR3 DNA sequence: TGTGCGGCCTCCAGGGTTCCCCTCTCCTACGAGCAGTACTTC.

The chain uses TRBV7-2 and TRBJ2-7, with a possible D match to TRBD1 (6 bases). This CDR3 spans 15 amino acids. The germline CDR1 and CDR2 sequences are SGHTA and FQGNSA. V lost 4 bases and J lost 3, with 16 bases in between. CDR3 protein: CASSSQTGTSYEQYF. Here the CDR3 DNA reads TGTGCCAGCAGCTCGCAAACCGGGACAAGCTACGAGCAGTACTTC.

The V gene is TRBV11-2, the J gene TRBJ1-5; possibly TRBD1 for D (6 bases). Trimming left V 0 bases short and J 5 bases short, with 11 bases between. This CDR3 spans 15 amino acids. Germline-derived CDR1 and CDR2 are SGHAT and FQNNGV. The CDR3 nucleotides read TGTGCCAGCAGCTTAGAATCGGGGGGCCATCAGCCCCAGCATTTT. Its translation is CASSLESGGHQPQHF.

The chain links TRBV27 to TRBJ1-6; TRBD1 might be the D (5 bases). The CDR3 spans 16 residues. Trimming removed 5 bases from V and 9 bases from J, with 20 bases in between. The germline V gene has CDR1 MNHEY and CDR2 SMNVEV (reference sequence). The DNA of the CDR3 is TGTGCCAGCAGTATTCTCCGGGGGTGGAGCGCTTCACCCCTCCACTTT. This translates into CASSILRGWSASPLHF.

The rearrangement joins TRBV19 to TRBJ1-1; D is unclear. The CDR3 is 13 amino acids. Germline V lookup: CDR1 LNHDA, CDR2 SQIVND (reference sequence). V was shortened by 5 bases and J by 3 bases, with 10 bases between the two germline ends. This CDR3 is CASSVQRDTEAFF. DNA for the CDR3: TGTGCCAGTAGTGTCCAGCGAGACACTGAAGCTTTCTTT. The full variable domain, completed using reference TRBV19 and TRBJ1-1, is DGGITQSPKYLFRKEGQNVTLSCEQNLNHDAMYWYRQDPGQGLRLIYYSQIVNDFQKGDIAEGYSVSREKKESFPLTVTSAQKNPTAFYLCASSVQRDTEAFFGQGTRLTVV.